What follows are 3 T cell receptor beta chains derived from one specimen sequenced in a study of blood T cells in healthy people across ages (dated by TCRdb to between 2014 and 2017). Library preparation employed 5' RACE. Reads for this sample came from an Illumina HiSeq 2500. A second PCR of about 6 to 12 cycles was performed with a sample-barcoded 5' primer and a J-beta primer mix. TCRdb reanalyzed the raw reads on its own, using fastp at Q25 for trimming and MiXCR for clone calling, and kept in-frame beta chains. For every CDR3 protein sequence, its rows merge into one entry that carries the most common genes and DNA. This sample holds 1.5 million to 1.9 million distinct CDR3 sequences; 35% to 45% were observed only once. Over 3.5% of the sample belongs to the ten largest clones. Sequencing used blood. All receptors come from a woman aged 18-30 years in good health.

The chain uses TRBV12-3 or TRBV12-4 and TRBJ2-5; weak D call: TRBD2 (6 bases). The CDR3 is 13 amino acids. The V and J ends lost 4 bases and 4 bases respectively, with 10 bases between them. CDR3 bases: TGTGCCAGCAGTTCCCTCGGGGGAGAGACCCAGTACTTC. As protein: CASSSLGGETQYF.

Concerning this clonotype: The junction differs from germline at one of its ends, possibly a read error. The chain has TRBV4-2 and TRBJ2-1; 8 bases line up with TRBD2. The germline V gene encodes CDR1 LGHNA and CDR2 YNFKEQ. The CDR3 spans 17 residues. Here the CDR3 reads CASGQDSTSGSYNEQFF. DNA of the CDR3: TGTGCCAGCGGCCAAGATTCCACTAGCGGCTCCTACAATGAGCAGTTCTTC.

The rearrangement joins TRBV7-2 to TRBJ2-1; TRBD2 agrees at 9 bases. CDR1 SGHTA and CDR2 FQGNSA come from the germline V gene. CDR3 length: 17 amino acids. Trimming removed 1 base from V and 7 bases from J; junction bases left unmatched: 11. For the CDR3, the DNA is TGTGCCAGCAGCTTAGGAGGCAGCGGGAGGTTTAAGAATGAGCAGTTCTTC. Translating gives CASSLGGSGRFKNEQFF.